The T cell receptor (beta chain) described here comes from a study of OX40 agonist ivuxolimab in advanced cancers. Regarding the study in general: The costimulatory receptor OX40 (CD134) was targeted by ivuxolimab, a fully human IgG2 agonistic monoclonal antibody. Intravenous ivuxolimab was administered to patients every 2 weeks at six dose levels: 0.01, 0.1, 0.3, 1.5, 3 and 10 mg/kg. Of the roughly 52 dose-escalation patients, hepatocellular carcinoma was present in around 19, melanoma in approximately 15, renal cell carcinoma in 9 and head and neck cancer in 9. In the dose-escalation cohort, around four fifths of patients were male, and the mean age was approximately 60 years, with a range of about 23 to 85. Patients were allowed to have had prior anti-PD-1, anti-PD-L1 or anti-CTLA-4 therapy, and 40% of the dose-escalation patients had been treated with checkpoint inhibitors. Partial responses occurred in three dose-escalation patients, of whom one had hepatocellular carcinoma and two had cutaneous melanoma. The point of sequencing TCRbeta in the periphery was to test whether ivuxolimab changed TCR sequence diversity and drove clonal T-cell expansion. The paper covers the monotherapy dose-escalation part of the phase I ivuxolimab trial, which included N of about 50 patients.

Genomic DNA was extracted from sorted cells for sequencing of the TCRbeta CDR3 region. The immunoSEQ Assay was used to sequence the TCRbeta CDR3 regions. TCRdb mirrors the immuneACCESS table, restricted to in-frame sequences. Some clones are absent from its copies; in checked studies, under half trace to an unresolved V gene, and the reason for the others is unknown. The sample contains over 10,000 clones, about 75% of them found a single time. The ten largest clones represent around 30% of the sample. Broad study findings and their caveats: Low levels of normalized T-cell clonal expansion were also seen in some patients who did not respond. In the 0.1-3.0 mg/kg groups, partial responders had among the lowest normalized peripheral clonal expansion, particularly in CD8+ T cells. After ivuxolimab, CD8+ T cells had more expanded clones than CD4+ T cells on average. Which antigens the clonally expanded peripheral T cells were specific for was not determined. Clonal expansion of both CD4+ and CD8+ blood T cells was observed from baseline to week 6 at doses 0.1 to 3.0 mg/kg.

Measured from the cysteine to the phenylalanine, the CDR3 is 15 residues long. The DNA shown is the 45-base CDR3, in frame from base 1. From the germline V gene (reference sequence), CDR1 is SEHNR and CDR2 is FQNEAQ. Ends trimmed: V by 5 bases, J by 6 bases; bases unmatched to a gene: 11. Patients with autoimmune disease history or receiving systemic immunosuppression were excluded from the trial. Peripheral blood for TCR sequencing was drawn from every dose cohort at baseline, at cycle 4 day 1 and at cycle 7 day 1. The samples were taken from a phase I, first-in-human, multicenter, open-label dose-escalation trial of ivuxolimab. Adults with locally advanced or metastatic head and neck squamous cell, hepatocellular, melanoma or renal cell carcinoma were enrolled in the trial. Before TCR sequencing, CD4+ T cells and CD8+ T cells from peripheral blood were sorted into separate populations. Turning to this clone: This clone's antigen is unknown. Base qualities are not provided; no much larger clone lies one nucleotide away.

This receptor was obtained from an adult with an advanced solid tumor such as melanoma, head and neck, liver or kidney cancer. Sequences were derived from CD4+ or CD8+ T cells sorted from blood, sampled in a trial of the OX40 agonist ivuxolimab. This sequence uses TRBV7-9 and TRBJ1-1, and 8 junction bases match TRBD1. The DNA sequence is TGTGCCAGCAGCCCGTGGACAGGGTCGAGGTCTGAAGCTTTCTTT. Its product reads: CASSPWTGSRSEAFF.